Below, one TCR beta chain is given with its context. What it binds is unknown. The sample is drawn from a study of cytomegalovirus exposure and HLA in healthy donors. PCR was performed using 60 Vbeta and 13 Jbeta primers. TCRdb's copy holds only in-frame clones and misses some; the assay was immunoSEQ multiplex PCR. Of over 150,000 clones listed, 77% were seen once; the top ten hold approximately 1.5%. The CDR3 sequence is 15 residues long. Germline values: CDR1 MRHNA, CDR2 SNTAGT. V was clipped by 3 bases and J by 0 bases, with 10 bases between them. Study-wide results and caveats: The authors listed 180 or so TCR beta chains as cytomegalovirus-associated.

The sequence was collected from a woman in her twenties or thirties in good health and CMV-seropositive. Sequencing was carried out using PBMCs. This chain joins TRBV6-4 and TRBJ2-3, with D possibly TRBD1 on 6 matching bases. CDR3 nucleotide sequence: TGTGCCAGCAGTGAAGGGGGAACTAGCACAGATACGCAGTATTTT. Protein sequence: CASSEGGTSTDTQYF.